These T cell receptor beta chains were read from a single sample in a study of T cell repertoires in cytomegalovirus infection. TCRdb re-called the reads with MiXCR, one entry per CDR3 protein. The table lists 200,000 to 250,000 distinct CDR3 sequences, roughly 20% of them singletons, with 18% in the top ten. Sequencing was carried out using CD8+ T cells from PBMCs. These receptors all stem from a human donor in good health (CMV status not recorded). Some clones in this sample may be carry-over from other donors' samples. The conserved cysteine and the conserved F or W are not part of the CDR3 here. The order of the fields is clone size, V gene, J gene, CDR3 protein. The listing skips clone size in some rows; elsewhere it reads once, few, many or a size class.

clone_size: many
v_call: TRBV28
j_call: TRBJ1-5
cdr3_aa: ASSTSDRFWGQPQH

clone_size: few
v_call: TRBV7-9
j_call: TRBJ1-6
cdr3_aa: ASSLEGRGSNSPLH

clone_size: many
v_call: TRBV7-8
j_call: TRBJ2-5
cdr3_aa: ASSLASLSWETQY

clone_size: few
v_call: TRBV7-9
j_call: TRBJ2-5
cdr3_aa: ASSDTQGTQY

clone_size: many
v_call: TRBV28
j_call: TRBJ1-1
cdr3_aa: ASSLRMKQTEAF

clone_size: many
v_call: TRBV25-1
j_call: TRBJ1-1
cdr3_aa: ASGTGGNTEAF

clone_size: -
v_call: TRBV28
j_call: TRBJ2-4
cdr3_aa: ASSLFDRTSLAKNIQY

clone_size: few
v_call: TRBV7-6
j_call: TRBJ1-1
cdr3_aa: ASSLGAGDNEAF

clone_size: -
v_call: TRBV25-1
j_call: TRBJ2-3
cdr3_aa: ASSGQGTDTQY

clone_size: few
v_call: TRBV5-6
j_call: TRBJ2-1
cdr3_aa: ASSLVQGGNEQF

clone_size: few
v_call: TRBV27
j_call: TRBJ1-5
cdr3_aa: ASGQGAGNQPQH

clone_size: few
v_call: TRBV6-5
j_call: TRBJ2-1
cdr3_aa: ASSYSLTNEQF

clone_size: many
v_call: TRBV29-1
j_call: TRBJ2-1
cdr3_aa: SVQGSSYNEQF

clone_size: few
v_call: TRBV20-1
j_call: TRBJ1-6
cdr3_aa: SAQTGASPLH

clone_size: few
v_call: TRBV28
j_call: TRBJ2-7
cdr3_aa: ASSLGLSPRYEQY

clone_size: -
v_call: TRBV7-8
j_call: TRBJ1-4
cdr3_aa: ASSLGGRSGNEKLF

clone_size: few
v_call: TRBV7-9
j_call: TRBJ2-7
cdr3_aa: ASSPPSLDRGYEQY

clone_size: few
v_call: TRBV11-2
j_call: TRBJ2-1
cdr3_aa: ASSLKPSGTAIYNEQF

clone_size: few
v_call: TRBV19
j_call: TRBJ2-2
cdr3_aa: ASSPSTGPGELF

clone_size: -
v_call: TRBV2
j_call: TRBJ1-2
cdr3_aa: ASKAGYYGYT

clone_size: -
v_call: TRBV29-1
j_call: TRBJ1-3
cdr3_aa: SVGGSSGNTIY

clone_size: many
v_call: TRBV11-2
j_call: TRBJ2-3
cdr3_aa: ASSFGGGAIPQY

clone_size: few
v_call: TRBV7-6
j_call: TRBJ1-1
cdr3_aa: ASSSRANTEAF

clone_size: few
v_call: TRBV29-1
j_call: TRBJ2-7
cdr3_aa: SVQRGFEQY

clone_size: -
v_call: TRBV9
j_call: TRBJ1-3
cdr3_aa: ASSGDSHSGNTIY

clone_size: many
v_call: TRBV7-9
j_call: TRBJ1-3
cdr3_aa: ASVTGTSGNTIY

clone_size: -
v_call: TRBV3-1
j_call: TRBJ1-1
cdr3_aa: ASSQPGGGHTEAF

clone_size: -
v_call: TRBV30
j_call: TRBJ1-5
cdr3_aa: AWSQSTGGNQPQH

clone_size: -
v_call: TRBV7-2
j_call: TRBJ2-1
cdr3_aa: ASSLLDAFYNEQF